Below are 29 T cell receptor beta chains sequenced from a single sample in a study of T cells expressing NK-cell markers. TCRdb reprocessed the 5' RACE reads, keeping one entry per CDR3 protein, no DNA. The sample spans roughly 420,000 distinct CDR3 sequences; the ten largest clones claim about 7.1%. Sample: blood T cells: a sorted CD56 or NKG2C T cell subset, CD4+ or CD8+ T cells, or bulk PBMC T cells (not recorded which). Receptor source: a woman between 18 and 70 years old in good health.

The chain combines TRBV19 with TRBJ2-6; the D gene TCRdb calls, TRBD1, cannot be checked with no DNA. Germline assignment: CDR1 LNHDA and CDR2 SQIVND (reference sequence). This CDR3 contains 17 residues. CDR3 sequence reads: CASSTALRGQGANVLTF.

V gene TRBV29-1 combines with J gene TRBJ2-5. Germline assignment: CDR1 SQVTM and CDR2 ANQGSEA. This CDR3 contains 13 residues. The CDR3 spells CSVAGRRQETQYF.

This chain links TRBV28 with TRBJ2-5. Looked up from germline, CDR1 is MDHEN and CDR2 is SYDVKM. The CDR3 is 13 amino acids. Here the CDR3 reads CASSSRDQETQYF. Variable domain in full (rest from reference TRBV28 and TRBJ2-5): DVKVTQSSRYLVKRTGEKVFLECVQDMDHENMFWYRQDPGLGLRLIYFSYDVKMKEKGDIPEGYSVSREKKERFSLILESASTNQTSMYLCASSSRDQETQYFGPGTRLLVL.

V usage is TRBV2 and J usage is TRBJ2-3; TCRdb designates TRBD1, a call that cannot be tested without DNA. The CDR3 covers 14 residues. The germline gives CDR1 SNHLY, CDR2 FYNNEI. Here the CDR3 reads CASKGGRGTDTQYF.

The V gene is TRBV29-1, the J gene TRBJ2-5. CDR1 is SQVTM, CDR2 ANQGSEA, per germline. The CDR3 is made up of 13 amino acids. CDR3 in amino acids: CSAVVRTQETQYF.

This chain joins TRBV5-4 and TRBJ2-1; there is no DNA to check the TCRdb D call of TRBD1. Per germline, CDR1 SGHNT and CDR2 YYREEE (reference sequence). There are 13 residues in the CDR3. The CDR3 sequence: CASSPHTGREQFF.

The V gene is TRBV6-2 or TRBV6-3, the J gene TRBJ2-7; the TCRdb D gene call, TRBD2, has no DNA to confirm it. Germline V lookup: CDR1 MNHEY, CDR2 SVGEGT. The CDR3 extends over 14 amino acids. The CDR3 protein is CASSRAGPKHEQYF.

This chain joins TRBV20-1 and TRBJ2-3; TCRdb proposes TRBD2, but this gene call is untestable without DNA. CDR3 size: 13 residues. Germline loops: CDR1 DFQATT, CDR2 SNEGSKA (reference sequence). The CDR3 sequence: CSASRGYTDTQYF.

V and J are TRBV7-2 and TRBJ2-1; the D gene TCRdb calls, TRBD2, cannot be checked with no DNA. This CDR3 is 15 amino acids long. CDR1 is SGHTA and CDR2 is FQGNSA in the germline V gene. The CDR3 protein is CASSFLAGGGNEQFF. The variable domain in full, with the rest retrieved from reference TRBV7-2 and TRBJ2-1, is GAGVSQSPSNKVTEKGKDVELRCDPISGHTALYWYRQSLGQGLEFLIYFQGNSAPDKSGLPSDRFSAERTGGSVSTLTIQRTQQEDSAVYLCASSFLAGGGNEQFFGPGTRLTVL.

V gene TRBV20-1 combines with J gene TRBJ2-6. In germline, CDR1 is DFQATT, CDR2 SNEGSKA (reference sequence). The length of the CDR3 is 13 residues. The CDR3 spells CSALSSGANVLTF.

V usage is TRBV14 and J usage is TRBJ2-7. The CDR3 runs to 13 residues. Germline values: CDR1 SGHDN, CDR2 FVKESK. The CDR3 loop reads CASSQVDSYEQYF. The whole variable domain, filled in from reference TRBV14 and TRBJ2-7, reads EAGVTQFPSHSVIEKGQTVTLRCDPISGHDNLYWYRRVMGKEIKFLLHFVKESKQDESGMPNNRFLAERTGGTYSTLKVQPAELEDSGVYFCASSQVDSYEQYFGPGTRLTVT.

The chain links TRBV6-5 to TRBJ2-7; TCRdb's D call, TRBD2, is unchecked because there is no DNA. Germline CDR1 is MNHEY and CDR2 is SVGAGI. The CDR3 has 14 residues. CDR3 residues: CASSLRQSHYEQYF.

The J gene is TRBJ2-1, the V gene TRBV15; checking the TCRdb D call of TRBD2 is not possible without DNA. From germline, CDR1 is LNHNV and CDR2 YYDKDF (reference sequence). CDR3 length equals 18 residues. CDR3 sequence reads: CATSSLWTSGYSYNEQFF.

The CDR3 protein is CASSFQSGGAVSSYNEQFF. This rearrangement joins TRBV12-3 or TRBV12-4 to TRBJ2-1; the TCRdb D gene call, TRBD2, has no DNA to confirm it. CDR3 length: 19 residues.

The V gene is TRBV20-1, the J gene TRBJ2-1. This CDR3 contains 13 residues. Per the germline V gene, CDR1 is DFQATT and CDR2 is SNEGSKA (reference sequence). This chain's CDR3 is CSASPNSYNEQFF.

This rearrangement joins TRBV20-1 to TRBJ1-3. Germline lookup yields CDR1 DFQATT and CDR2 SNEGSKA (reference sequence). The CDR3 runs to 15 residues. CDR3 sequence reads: CSAPSRREGRNTIYF.

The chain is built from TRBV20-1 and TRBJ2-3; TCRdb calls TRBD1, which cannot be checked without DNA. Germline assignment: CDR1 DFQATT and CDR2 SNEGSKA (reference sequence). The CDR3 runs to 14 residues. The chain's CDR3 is CSAIPGQGRDTQYF.

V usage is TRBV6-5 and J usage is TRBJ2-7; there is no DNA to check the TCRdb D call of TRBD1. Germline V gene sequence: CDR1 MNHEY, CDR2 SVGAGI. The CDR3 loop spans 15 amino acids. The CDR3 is CASSSPGQGSYEQYF.

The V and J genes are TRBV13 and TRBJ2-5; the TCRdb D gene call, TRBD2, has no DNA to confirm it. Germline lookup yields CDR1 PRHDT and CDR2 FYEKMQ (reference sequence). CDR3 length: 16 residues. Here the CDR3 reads CASSRISGRPQETQYF.

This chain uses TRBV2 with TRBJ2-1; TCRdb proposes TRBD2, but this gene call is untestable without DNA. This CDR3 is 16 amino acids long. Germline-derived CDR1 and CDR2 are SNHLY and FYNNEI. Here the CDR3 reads CASRKPSGSSSNEQFF. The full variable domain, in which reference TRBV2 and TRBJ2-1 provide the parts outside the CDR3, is EPEVTQTPSHQVTQMGQEVILRCVPISNHLYFYWYRQILGQKVEFLVSFYNNEISEKSEIFDDQFSVERPDGSNFTLKIRSTKLEDSAMYFCASRKPSGSSSNEQFFGPGTRLTVL.

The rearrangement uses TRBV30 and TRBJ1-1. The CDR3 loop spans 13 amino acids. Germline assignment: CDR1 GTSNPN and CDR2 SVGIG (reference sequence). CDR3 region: CAWSVIAVTEAFF.

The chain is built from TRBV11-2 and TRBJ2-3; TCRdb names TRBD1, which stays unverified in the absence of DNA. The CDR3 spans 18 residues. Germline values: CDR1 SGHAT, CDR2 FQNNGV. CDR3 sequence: CASSSLDSWRGFTDTQYF.

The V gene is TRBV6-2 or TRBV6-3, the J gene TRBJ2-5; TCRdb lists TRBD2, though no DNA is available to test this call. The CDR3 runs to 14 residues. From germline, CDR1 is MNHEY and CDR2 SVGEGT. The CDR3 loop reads CASTNVGTKGAQYF.

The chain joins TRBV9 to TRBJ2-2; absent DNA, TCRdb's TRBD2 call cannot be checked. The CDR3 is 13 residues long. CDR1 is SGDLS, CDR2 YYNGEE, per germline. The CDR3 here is CASGLVVTGELFF.

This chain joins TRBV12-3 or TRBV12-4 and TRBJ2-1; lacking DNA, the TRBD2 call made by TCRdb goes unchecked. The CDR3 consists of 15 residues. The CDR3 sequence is CASTLSGRGYNEQFF.

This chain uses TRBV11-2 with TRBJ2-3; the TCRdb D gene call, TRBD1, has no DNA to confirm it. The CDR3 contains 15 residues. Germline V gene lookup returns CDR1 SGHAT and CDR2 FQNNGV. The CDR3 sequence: CASSAAHIRADTQYF.

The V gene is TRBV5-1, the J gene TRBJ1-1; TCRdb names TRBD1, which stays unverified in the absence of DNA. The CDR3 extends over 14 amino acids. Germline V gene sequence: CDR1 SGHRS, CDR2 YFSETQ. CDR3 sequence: CASSGEQGWTEAFF.

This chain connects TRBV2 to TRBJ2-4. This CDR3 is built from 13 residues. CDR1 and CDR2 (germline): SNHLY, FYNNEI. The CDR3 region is CASSDYGQNIQYF. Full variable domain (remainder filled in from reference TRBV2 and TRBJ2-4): EPEVTQTPSHQVTQMGQEVILRCVPISNHLYFYWYRQILGQKVEFLVSFYNNEISEKSEIFDDQFSVERPDGSNFTLKIRSTKLEDSAMYFCASSDYGQNIQYFGAGTRLSVL.

This chain's CDR3 is CASSPSGRASYEQFF. The rearrangement uses TRBV12-3 or TRBV12-4 and TRBJ2-1. The CDR3 is made up of 15 amino acids.